The source of this T cell receptor (beta chain) is a study of blood T cell repertoires in COVID-19. Study at large: From the United States, Italy and Spain came samples of acute and convalescent COVID-19. T cells, B-cell-depleted T cells, or PBMCs provided the cDNA or gDNA that served as material.

After removal of 0 bases from V and 8 bases from J, the junction contained 7 bases not matched to a gene. The germline CDR1 and CDR2 sequences are SGHRS and YFSETQ. The length of the CDR3 is 15 residues. Clones were read by immunoSEQ multiplex PCR, and TCRdb kept only the in-frame ones, dropping some. The repertoire holds 440,000 or so clones, with around 89% as singletons. The V call is TRBV5-1, the J call TRBJ2-1; 8 bases are shared with TRBD2. The sample taken for sequencing was peripheral blood. This receptor was taken from a woman between 35 and 50 years old with COVID-19, enrolled during active disease. CDR3 coding DNA: TGCGCCAGCAGCTTGGATGGGACTAGTGCGGATGAGCAGTTCTTC. It encodes CASSLDGTSADEQFF. Looking up the rest from reference TRBV5-1 and TRBJ2-1 gives the full variable domain: KAGVTQTPRYLIKTRGQQVTLSCSPISGHRSVSWYQQTPGQGLQFLFEYFSETQRNKGNFPGRFSGRQFSNSRSEMNVSTLELGDSALYLCASSLDGTSADEQFFGPGTRLTVL.